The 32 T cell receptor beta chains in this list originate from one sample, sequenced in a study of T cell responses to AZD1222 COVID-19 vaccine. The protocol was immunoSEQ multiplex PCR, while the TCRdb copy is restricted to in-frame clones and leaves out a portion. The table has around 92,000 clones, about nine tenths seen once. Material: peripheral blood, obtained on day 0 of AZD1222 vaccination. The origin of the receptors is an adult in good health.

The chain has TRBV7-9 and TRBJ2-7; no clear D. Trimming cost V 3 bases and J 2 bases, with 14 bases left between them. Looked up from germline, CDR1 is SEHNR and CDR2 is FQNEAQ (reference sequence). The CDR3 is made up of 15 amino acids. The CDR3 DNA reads TGTGCCAGCAGCTTTATGGCCTCATCTACCTACGAGCAGTACTTC. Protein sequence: CASSFMASSTYEQYF.

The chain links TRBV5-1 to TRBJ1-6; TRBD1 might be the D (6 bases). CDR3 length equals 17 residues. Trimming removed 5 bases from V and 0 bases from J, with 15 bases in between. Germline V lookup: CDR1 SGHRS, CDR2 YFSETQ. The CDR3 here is CASSRQAPGSYNSPLHF. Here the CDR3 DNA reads TGCGCCAGCAGTCGACAGGCCCCCGGCTCCTATAATTCACCCCTCCACTTT.

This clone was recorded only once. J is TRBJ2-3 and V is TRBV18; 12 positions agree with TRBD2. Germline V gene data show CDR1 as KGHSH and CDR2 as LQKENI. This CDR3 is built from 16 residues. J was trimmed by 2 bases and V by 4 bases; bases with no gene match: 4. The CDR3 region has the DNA TGTGCCAGCTCACTACGGACTAGCGGGACCACAGATACGCAGTATTTT. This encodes CASSLRTSGTTDTQYF.

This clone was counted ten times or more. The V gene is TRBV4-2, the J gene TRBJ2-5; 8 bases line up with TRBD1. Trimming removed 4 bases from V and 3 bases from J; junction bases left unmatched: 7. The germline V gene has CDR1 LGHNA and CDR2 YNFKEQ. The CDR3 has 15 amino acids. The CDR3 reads CASSPGQGAKETQYF. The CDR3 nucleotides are TGTGCCAGCAGCCCCGGACAGGGCGCTAAAGAGACCCAGTACTTC.

Here the CDR3 DNA reads TGTGCCAGCAGCGCGACAGGGGGCGCGAACAATGAGCAGTTCTTC. This sequence encodes CASSATGGANNEQFF. J is TRBJ2-1 and V is TRBV9; 10 nucleotides line up with TRBD1. This CDR3 spans 15 amino acids. V was pared by 3 bases and J by 5 bases, with 5 bases of the junction left unmatched. The germline CDR1 and CDR2 sequences are SGDLS and YYNGEE.

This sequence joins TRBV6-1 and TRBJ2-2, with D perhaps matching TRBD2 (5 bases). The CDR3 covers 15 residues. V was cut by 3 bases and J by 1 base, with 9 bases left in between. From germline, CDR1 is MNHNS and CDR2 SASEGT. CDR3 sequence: CASSDYGGNTGELFF. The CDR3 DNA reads TGTGCCAGCAGTGATTACGGAGGGAACACCGGGGAGCTGTTTTTT.

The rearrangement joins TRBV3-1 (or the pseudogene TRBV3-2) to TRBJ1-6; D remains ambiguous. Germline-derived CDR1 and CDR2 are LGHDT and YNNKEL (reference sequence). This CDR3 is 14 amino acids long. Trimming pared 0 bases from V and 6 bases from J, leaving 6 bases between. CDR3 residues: CASSQDHGNSPLHF. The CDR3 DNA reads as TGTGCCAGCAGCCAAGATCATGGTAATTCACCCCTCCACTTT.

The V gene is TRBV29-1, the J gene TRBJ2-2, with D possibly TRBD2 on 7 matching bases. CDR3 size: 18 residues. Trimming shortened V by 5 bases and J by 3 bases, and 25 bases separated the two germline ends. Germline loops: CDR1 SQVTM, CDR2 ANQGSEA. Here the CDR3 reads CSVRIGGRLADYTGELFF. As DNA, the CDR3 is TGCAGCGTTCGTATTGGGGGGCGGCTAGCGGATTACACCGGGGAGCTGTTTTTT.

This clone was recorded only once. Written as DNA, the CDR3 is TGTGCCAGTAGTTTCGGACAGGGCGGTCGGCCCCAGCATTTT. Translation: CASSFGQGGRPQHF. The chain carries TRBV19 and TRBJ1-5, with TRBD1 matching over 8 bases. The CDR3 is 14 amino acids. Germline CDR1 LNHDA, CDR2 SQIVND (reference sequence). The trim removed 5 bases at V and 9 bases at J, leaving 9 bases unmatched.

CDR3 amino acids: CASSINRADTQYF. CDR3 nucleotide sequence: TGTGCCAGTAGTATCAATAGAGCAGATACGCAGTATTTT. The rearrangement uses TRBV19 and TRBJ2-3, with unresolved D. From germline, CDR1 is LNHDA and CDR2 SQIVND (reference sequence). The V gene lost 3 bases and the J gene lost 4 bases, with 8 bases spanning the gap. This CDR3 is built from 13 residues.

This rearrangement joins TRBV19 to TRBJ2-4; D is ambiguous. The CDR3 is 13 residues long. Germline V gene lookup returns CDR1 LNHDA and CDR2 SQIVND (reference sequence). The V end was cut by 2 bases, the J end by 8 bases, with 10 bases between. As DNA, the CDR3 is TGTGCCAGTAGTATAAAGGGTCCTCACATTCAGTACTTC. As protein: CASSIKGPHIQYF.

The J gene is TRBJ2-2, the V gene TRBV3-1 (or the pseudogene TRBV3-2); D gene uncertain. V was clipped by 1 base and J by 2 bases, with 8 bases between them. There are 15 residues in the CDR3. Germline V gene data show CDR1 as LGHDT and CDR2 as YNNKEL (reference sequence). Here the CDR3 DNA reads TGTGCCAGCAGCCAAGGGGTAACAAACACCGGGGAGCTGTTTTTT. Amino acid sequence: CASSQGVTNTGELFF.

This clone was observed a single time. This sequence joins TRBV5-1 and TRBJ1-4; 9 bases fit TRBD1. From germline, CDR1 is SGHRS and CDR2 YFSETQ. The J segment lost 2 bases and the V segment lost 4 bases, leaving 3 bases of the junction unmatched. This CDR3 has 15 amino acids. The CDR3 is CASSHGTGTNEKLFF. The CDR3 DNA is TGCGCCAGCAGCCACGGGACAGGGACTAATGAAAAACTGTTTTTT.

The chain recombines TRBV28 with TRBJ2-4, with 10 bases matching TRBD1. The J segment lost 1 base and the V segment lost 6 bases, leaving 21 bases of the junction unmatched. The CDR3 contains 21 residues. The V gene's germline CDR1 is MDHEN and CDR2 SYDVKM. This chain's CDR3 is CASSSSSPGQGRPLAKNIQYF. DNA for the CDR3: TGTGCCAGCAGCTCTTCCTCTCCGGGACAGGGGCGTCCTTTGGCCAAAAACATTCAGTACTTC. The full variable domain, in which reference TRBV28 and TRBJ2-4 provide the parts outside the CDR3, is DVKVTQSSRYLVKRTGEKVFLECVQDMDHENMFWYRQDPGLGLRLIYFSYDVKMKEKGDIPEGYSVSREKKERFSLILESASTNQTSMYLCASSSSSPGQGRPLAKNIQYFGAGTRLSVL.

The CDR3 coding sequence is TGTGCCAGCAGTTACTCTGGATTAGTCGAGCAGTACTTC. Protein product: CASSYSGLVEQYF. J is TRBJ2-7 and V is TRBV6-5; no firm D call. The V end was cut by 0 bases, the J end by 6 bases, with 9 bases between. Germline loops: CDR1 MNHEY, CDR2 SVGAGI. The CDR3 is 13 amino acids.

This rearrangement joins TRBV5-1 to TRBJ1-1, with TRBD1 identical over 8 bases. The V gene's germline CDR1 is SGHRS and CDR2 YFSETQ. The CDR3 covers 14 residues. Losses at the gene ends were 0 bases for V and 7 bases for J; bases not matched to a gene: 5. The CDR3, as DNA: TGCGCCAGCAGCTTGGAGGGACAGGCCTTTGAAGCTTTCTTT. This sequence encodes CASSLEGQAFEAFF.

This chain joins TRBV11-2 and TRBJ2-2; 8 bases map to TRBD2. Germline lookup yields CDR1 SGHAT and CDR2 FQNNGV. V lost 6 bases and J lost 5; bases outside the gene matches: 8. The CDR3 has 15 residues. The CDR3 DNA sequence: TGTGCCAGCAGGAGAAGCGGGAGTGGAACCGGGGAGCTGTTTTTT. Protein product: CASRRSGSGTGELFF.

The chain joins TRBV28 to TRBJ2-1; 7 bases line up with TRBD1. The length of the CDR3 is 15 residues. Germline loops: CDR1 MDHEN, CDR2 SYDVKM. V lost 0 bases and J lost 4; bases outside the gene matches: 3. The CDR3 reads CASSLWTGSYNEQFF. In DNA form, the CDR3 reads TGTGCCAGCAGTTTATGGACAGGGTCTTACAATGAGCAGTTCTTC. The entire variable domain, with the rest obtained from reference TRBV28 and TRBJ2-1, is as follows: DVKVTQSSRYLVKRTGEKVFLECVQDMDHENMFWYRQDPGLGLRLIYFSYDVKMKEKGDIPEGYSVSREKKERFSLILESASTNQTSMYLCASSLWTGSYNEQFFGPGTRLTVL.

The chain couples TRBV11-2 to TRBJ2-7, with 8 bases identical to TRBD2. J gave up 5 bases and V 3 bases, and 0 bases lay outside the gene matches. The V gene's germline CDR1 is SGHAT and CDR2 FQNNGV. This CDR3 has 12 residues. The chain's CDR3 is CASSFSGNEQYF. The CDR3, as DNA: TGTGCCAGCAGCTTTAGCGGGAACGAGCAGTACTTC.

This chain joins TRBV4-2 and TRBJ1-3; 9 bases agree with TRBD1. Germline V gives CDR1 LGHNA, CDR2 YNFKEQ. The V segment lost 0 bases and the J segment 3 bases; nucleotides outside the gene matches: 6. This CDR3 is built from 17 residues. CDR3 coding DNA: TGTGCCAGCAGCCAAGATAATAGGGGACAGGGTGGAAACACCATATATTTT. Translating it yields CASSQDNRGQGGNTIYF.

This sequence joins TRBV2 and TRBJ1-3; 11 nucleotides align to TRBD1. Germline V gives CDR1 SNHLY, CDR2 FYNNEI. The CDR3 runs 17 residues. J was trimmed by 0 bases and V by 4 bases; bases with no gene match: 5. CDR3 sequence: CASSGTGGSSSGNTIYF. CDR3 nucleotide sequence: TGTGCCAGCAGTGGGACAGGGGGCTCCTCCTCTGGAAACACCATATATTTT.

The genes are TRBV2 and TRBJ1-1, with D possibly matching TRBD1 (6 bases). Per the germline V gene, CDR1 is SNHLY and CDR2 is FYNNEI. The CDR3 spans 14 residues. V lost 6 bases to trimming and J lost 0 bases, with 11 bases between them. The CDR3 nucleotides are TGTGCCAGCAGGTACAGGGTCTTGAACACTGAAGCTTTCTTT. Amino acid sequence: CASRYRVLNTEAFF.

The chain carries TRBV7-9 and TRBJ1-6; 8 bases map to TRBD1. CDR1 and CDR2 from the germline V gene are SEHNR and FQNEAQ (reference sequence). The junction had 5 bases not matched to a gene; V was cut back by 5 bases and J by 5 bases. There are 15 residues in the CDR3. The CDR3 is CASSLRQGHNSPLHF. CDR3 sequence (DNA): TGTGCCAGCAGCCTAAGACAGGGGCATAATTCACCCCTCCACTTT. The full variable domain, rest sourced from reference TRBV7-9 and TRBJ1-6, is DTGVSQNPRHKITKRGQNVTFRCDPISEHNRLYWYRQTLGQGPEFLTYFQNEAQLEKSRLLSDRFSAERPKGSFSTLEIQRTEQGDSAMYLCASSLRQGHNSPLHFGNGTRLTVT.

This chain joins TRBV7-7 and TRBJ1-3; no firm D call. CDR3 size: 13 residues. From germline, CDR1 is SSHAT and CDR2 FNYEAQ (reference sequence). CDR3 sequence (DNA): TGTGCTACCTCCGGCGGCCCTGGAAACACCATATATTTT. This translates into CATSGGPGNTIYF.

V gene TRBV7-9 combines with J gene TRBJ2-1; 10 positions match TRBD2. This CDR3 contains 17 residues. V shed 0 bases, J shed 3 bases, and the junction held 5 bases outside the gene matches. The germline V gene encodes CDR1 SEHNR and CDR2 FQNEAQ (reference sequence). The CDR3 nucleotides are TGTGCCAGCAGCTTAGCGGTAGCGGGGGGCCTCTACAATGAGCAGTTCTTC. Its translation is CASSLAVAGGLYNEQFF.

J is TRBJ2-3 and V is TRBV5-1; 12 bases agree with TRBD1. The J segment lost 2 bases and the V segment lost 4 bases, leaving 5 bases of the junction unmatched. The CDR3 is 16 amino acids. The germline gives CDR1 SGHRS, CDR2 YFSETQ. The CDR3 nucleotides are TGCGCCAGCAGCACGGGACAGGGGGCACCCACAGATACGCAGTATTTT. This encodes CASSTGQGAPTDTQYF.

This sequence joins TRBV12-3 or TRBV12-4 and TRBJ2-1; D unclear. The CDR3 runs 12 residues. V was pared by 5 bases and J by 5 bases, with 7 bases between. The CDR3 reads CASSRIDNEQFF. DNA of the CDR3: TGTGCCAGCAGTCGAATAGACAATGAGCAGTTCTTC.

The CDR3, as DNA: TGTGCCAGCACCCGGACAGATACCTATGGCTACACCTTC. This gives the protein CASTRTDTYGYTF. This chain uses TRBV25-1 with TRBJ1-2, with D possibly TRBD1 on 6 matching bases. This CDR3 spans 13 amino acids. Germline CDR1 reads MGHDK; CDR2 reads SYGVNS. Between the trimmed V and J ends, which lost 7 bases and 4 bases, there was a span of 13 bases.

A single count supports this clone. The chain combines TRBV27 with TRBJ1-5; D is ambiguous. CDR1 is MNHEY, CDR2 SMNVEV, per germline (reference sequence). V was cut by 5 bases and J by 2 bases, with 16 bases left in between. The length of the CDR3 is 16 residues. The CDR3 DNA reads TGTGCCAGCAGTCCACAAGGAGGGATACGCAATCAGCCCCAGCATTTT. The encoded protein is CASSPQGGIRNQPQHF.

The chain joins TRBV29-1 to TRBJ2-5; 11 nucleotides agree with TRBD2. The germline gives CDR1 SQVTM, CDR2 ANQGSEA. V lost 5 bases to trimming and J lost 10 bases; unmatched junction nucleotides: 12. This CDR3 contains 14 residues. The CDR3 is CSVLGTSGLGVQYF. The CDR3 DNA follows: TGCAGCGTTTTAGGGACTAGCGGCCTCGGGGTCCAGTACTTC.

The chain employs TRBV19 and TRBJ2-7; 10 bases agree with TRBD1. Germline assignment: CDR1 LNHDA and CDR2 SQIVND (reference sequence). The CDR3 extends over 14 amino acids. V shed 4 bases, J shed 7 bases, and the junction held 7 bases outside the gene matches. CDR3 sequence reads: CASSTGQGVGEQYF. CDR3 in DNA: TGTGCCAGTAGTACCGGACAGGGGGTTGGGGAGCAGTACTTC. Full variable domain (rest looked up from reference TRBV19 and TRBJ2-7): DGGITQSPKYLFRKEGQNVTLSCEQNLNHDAMYWYRQDPGQGLRLIYYSQIVNDFQKGDIAEGYSVSREKKESFPLTVTSAQKNPTAFYLCASSTGQGVGEQYFGPGTRLTVT.

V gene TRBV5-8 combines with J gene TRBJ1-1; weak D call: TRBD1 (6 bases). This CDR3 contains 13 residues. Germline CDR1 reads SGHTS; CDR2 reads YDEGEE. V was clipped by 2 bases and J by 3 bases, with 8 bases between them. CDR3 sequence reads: CASSFNRDTEAFF. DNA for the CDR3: TGTGCCAGCAGCTTTAACAGGGACACTGAAGCTTTCTTT. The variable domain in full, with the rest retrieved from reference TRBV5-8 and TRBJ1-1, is EAGVTQSPTHLIKTRGQQATLRCSPISGHTSVYWYQQALGLGLQFLLWYDEGEERNRGNFPPRFSGRQFPNYSSELNVNALELEDSALYLCASSFNRDTEAFFGQGTRLTVV.